This T cell receptor (beta chain) stems from a study of blood T cell repertoires in COVID-19. Study-wide background: PBMCs, B-cell-depleted T cells, or T cells were the source of the cDNA or gDNA that made up the material.

TCRdb keeps only in-frame clones here, not all; method: immunoSEQ multiplex PCR. Of about 160,000 clones listed, approximately 84% were seen once; the top ten hold around 5%. CDR1 and CDR2 from the germline V gene are SGHNT and YYREEE (reference sequence). The CDR3 sequence is 15 residues long. J was trimmed by 4 bases and V by 4 bases; bases with no gene match: 2. The origin of this receptor is a woman in her fifties or sixties with COVID-19, enrolled during active disease. The gene calls are TRBV5-4 and TRBJ2-1; 13 bases line up with TRBD2. The specimen sequenced was peripheral blood. CDR3 in amino acids: CASSPGLAGYNEQFF. CDR3 coding DNA: TGTGCCAGCAGCCCGGGACTAGCGGGGTACAATGAGCAGTTCTTC.